This TCR beta chain was recovered during a study of T cell responses to AZD1222 COVID-19 vaccine (dated by TCRdb to about 2021). In terms of the full investigation: AZD1222 recipients given second doses at about 4 weeks or at about 12 weeks were pooled, since spike-specific TCR depth and breadth were not found to differ between the two schedules. A total of 233 trial participants underwent TCR sequencing, of whom under 220 had received two doses of AZD1222 and 26 had received two doses of the MenACWY control vaccine. Trial participants were enrolled by age into 18-55, 56-69 and 70-plus year subgroups, with approximately 160, 26 and 62 TCR-sequenced participants respectively.

The CDR3 regions of human TCRbeta chains were analyzed by immunosequencing. The paper's processing steps were these. Repertoire TCRs were matched against a reference library of SARS-CoV-2-specific TCRs generated with the MIRA antigen-specificity platform. Breadth was defined as the fraction of unique TCRs that were SARS-CoV-2-associated. Depth was defined as the fraction of total T cells that were SARS-CoV-2-associated. Using the MIRA data, every spike-specific TCR was mapped to the spike region that the TCR reacted to and assigned to either a CD4 or a CD8 class. Log10-transformed breadth and depth values were compared by one-way ANOVA with Sidak's multiple comparisons tests. This immuneACCESS table, as held by TCRdb, lists in-frame sequences with V and J called but not all clones. Of the missing ones, under half trace to an unresolved V gene in checked studies; the others have no known cause. V and J calls and clone size follow that table, whereas D and trimming were derived from the DNA. Across this sample there are 100,000 or so clones, with roughly nine tenths seen only once. The top ten clones comprise 16% of the sample.

Broad study findings and their caveats: Spike-specific TCR breadth and depth rose significantly after two AZD1222 doses compared with day 0 and with MenACWY recipients. Conclusions about previously exposed vaccinees are limited, since just six or seven AZD1222 recipients were seropositive for SARS-CoV-2 at baseline. CD4 TCRs associated with the vaccine covered the entire spike protein, and the dominant responses were in regions 160-218 and 743-854. Because no samples from the day 14 peak response were available, repertoires could be characterized only after the peak T cell response. Most participants were white British and females outnumbered males, and the authors suggested that clonal diversity may have been underestimated. In the small 56-69-year group, the increase in depth fell short of significance, most likely because of low power. Reportedly, close to half of the unique spike-specific TCRs recognized epitopes lying outside the regions that are mutated in the B.1.351 and B.1.1.7 variants.

In light of the paper, this sample's time point label describes: baseline before first vaccination. The vaccinee samples were drawn from two UK trials, COV001 and COV002, one of which was a single-blind randomized controlled phase 2/3 trial testing AZD1222 (ChAdOx1 nCoV-19) in healthy adults. Trial participant PBMC samples were collected at day 0 and day 28 after the second dose for TCRbeta chain sequencing. Details on this clone: No antigen is known for it. No clone much larger than this one lies a single base away; base qualities are absent.

The CDR3 starts with the cysteine, ends with the phenylalanine, and has 15 residues. Left in the record is the CDR3 DNA by itself, 45 bases read in frame from the first base. CDR1 and CDR2 were assigned from the germline V gene (reference sequence) as GTSNPN and SVGIG. V loses 1 base, J loses 7 bases, and the germline ends lie 18 bases apart. Recombination joined TRBV30 with TRBJ2-3; the D region possibly corresponds to TRBD2 (6 bases align). The sequence was obtained from an adult in good health. The source was peripheral blood, collected on day 0 of AZD1222 vaccination. DNA sequence: TGTGCCTGGAGTGGGGACTTCTCCTCTTTACATACGCAGTATTTT. This codes for CAWSGDFSSLHTQYF.